These 26 T cell receptor beta chains originate from one sample sequenced in a study of blood T cell repertoires in COVID-19. Some clones are missing from TCRdb's copy, which holds only in-frame ones; the method was immunoSEQ multiplex PCR. The sample records about 480,000 clones, 75% to 90% being singletons. The sample was peripheral blood. Receptors originate from a man between 18 and 29 years old with COVID-19, enrolled during active disease.

This clone was observed a handful of times. Other DNA variants within this sample encode the same CDR3. The rearrangement joins TRBV18 to TRBJ2-7; 12 bases are a match to TRBD1. The germline V gene has CDR1 KGHSH and CDR2 LQKENI. J lost 3 bases, V lost 2 bases, and 2 bases had no gene match. The CDR3 runs 15 residues. CDR3 protein: CASSPGTGGLYEQYF. In DNA, the CDR3 is TGTGCCAGCTCACCAGGGACAGGGGGCCTCTACGAGCAGTACTTC.

The J gene is TRBJ1-5, the V gene TRBV27; the D is unclear. Per germline, CDR1 MNHEY and CDR2 SMNVEV (reference sequence). Trimming removed 0 bases at V and 6 bases at J, with 9 bases between. CDR3 length equals 14 residues. This CDR3 reads CASSLSVGGQPQHF. The CDR3 DNA reads as TGTGCCAGCAGTTTATCGGTGGGAGGTCAGCCCCAGCATTTT.

Written as DNA, the CDR3 is TGTGCCAGCAGCTTAGCCGGGACAGCCATCGAGACCCAGTACTTC. Its protein is CASSLAGTAIETQYF. The V gene is TRBV7-8, the J gene TRBJ2-5; TRBD1 matches 7 bases. In germline, CDR1 is SGHVS, CDR2 FQNEAQ. The V gene end was trimmed by 0 bases and the J gene end by 5 bases; junction bases not matched to a gene: 6. The CDR3 consists of 15 residues.

The chain couples TRBV7-9 to TRBJ2-7, with 12 bases identical to TRBD1. Germline CDR1 reads SEHNR; CDR2 reads FQNEAQ (reference sequence). Trimming took 4 bases from V and 6 from J; bases not matched to a gene: 13. This CDR3 has 17 residues. CDR3 nucleotide sequence: TGTGCCAGCAGCTCCCCCCTGGGGGACAGGGGGCATTTCGAGCAGTACTTC. It codes for CASSSPLGDRGHFEQYF.

The chain links TRBV4-2 to TRBJ2-1, with TRBD2 identical over 9 bases. The CDR3 sequence is 20 residues long. Germline CDR1 is LGHNA and CDR2 is YNFKEQ. Trimming at V came to 0 bases and at J to 5 bases, leaving 17 bases not matched to a gene. DNA of the CDR3: TGTGCCAGCAGCCAAGAATTCTGCTCGGGCGGGGGGGGTTCCCACAATGAGCAGTTCTTC. It yields the protein CASSQEFCSGGGGSHNEQFF.

The rearrangement links TRBV27 to TRBJ1-2, with TRBD1 identical over 7 bases. CDR1 MNHEY and CDR2 SMNVEV come from the germline V gene (reference sequence). Trimming cost V 7 bases and J 1 base; bases outside gene matches: 9. The CDR3 totals 15 residues. The CDR3 DNA follows: TGTGCCAGCAAGTTGGGGGACAGTCTTAACTATGGCTACACCTTC. Protein product: CASKLGDSLNYGYTF.

The chain uses TRBV3-1 (or the pseudogene TRBV3-2) and TRBJ1-1, with 10 bases fitting TRBD1. The V gene's germline CDR1 is LGHDT and CDR2 YNNKEL (reference sequence). V dropped 5 bases and J dropped 5; count of bases not matched to a gene: 11. CDR3 length: 16 residues. In nucleotides, the CDR3 is TGTGCCAGCAGCACACGACAGGGGGCGAAGGGGACTGAAGCTTTCTTT. Protein sequence: CASSTRQGAKGTEAFF.

A few counts support this clone. The rearrangement links TRBV7-3 to TRBJ2-1, with TRBD2 matching 12 bases. The CDR3 runs to 14 residues. The V and J ends lost 6 bases and 5 bases, in that order; junction bases with no gene match: 2. The V gene's germline CDR1 is SGHTA and CDR2 FQGTGA. This CDR3 is CASSRLAGDNEQFF. In nucleotides, the CDR3 is TGTGCCAGCAGTCGACTAGCGGGAGACAATGAGCAGTTCTTC. Looking up the rest from reference TRBV7-3 and TRBJ2-1 gives the full variable domain: GAGVSQTPSNKVTEKGKYVELRCDPISGHTALYWYRQSLGQGPEFLIYFQGTGAADDSGLPNDRFFAVRPEGSVSTLKIQRTERGDSAVYLCASSRLAGDNEQFFGPGTRLTVL.

The chain recombines TRBV28 with TRBJ1-2, with 9 bases fitting TRBD1. CDR1 is MDHEN and CDR2 is SYDVKM in the germline V gene. Trimming took 2 bases from V and 5 from J; bases not matched to a gene: 3. The CDR3 is 14 residues long. The CDR3 loop is CASSLPDRGYGYTF. CDR3 DNA: TGTGCCAGCAGTTTACCGGACAGGGGTTATGGCTACACCTTC.

The chain has TRBV10-3 and TRBJ2-7; 7 nucleotides align to TRBD1. The CDR3 spans 12 residues. CDR1 ENHRY and CDR2 SYGVKD come from the germline V gene. The ends lost 8 bases at V and 3 bases at J; junction bases unmatched: 4. CDR3 amino acids: CAIGAGGYEQYF. The CDR3 DNA sequence: TGTGCCATCGGGGCAGGGGGCTACGAGCAGTACTTC.

The chain joins TRBV24-1 to TRBJ1-2; D not certain. The CDR3 consists of 15 residues. V lost 3 bases, J lost 3 bases, and 13 bases lay in between. Germline CDR1 and CDR2: KGHDR and SFDVKD. CDR3 bases: TGTGCCACCAGTGATGCCGCGGGTCGTCACTATGGCTACACCTTC. It specifies CATSDAAGRHYGYTF.

The chain couples TRBV21-1 to TRBJ2-1; the DNA was not compared with TRBD2, the D call given in the table. TRBV21-1 constitutes a pseudogene. The length of the CDR3 is 16 residues. DNA for the CDR3: TGTGCCACCAAAACCTGGCCGGGATTGTACTACAATGAGCAGTTCTTC. This gives the protein CATKTWPGLYYNEQFF.

V and J are TRBV19 and TRBJ1-5, with D maybe TRBD1 (5 bases). The CDR3 sequence is 16 residues long. V lost 3 bases, J lost 7 bases, and 19 bases lay in between. The germline gives CDR1 LNHDA, CDR2 SQIVND (reference sequence). The CDR3 DNA sequence: TGTGCCAGTAGTATCGCTATTCAGGGTCGAGGCCAGCCCCAGCATTTT. Amino acid sequence: CASSIAIQGRGQPQHF.

V is TRBV18 and J is TRBJ2-7; 8 bases line up with TRBD2. Germline trimming cut 1 base from V and 4 bases from J; bases unmatched to any gene: 3. Germline loops: CDR1 KGHSH, CDR2 LQKENI. The CDR3 contains 14 residues. CDR3 DNA: TGTGCCAGCTCACCACGGGGACTAGGTTACGAGCAGTACTTC. It specifies CASSPRGLGYEQYF.

Only a few counts were recorded for this clone. J is TRBJ2-7 and V is TRBV10-2; D is unresolved. Trimming shortened V by 0 bases and J by 7 bases, and 7 bases separated the two germline ends. This CDR3 comprises 12 residues. The V gene's germline CDR1 is WSHSY and CDR2 SAAADI. The chain's CDR3 is CASSESKAEQYF. CDR3 DNA: TGCGCCAGCAGTGAGTCGAAAGCGGAGCAGTACTTC.

The chain employs TRBV29-1 and TRBJ1-4; D might be TRBD1 (5 bases). Germline V CDR1 and CDR2: SQVTM, ANQGSEA. Trimming left V 5 bases short and J 5 bases short, with 12 bases between. The CDR3 sequence is 13 residues long. The CDR3 DNA reads as TGCAGCGTTTTGGGGGGGAGAAATGAAAAACTGTTTTTT. Its translation: CSVLGGRNEKLFF.

The chain uses TRBV7-6 and TRBJ1-1; 7 bases fit TRBD1. The CDR3 is 18 amino acids. V trimming: 5 bases; J trimming: 2 bases; junction bases outside the gene matches: 17. In germline, CDR1 is SGHVS, CDR2 FNYEAQ. CDR3 loop: CASSPTGILQGRNTEAFF. CDR3 nucleotide sequence: TGTGCCAGCAGCCCTACGGGGATCCTACAGGGGAGAAACACTGAAGCTTTCTTT.

This clone occurred once. The chain uses TRBV7-3 and TRBJ2-1; TRBD1 is a possible D gene (7 bases). There are 14 residues in the CDR3. Looked up from germline, CDR1 is SGHTA and CDR2 is FQGTGA. Deletions cut 2 bases from V and 8 bases from J, with 13 bases between. CDR3 DNA: TGTGCCAGCAGCTTAGGGACAGCTAGCGATGAGCAGTTCTTC. Its protein is CASSLGTASDEQFF. The complete variable domain, with remaining parts taken from reference TRBV7-3 and TRBJ2-1, reads GAGVSQTPSNKVTEKGKYVELRCDPISGHTALYWYRQSLGQGPEFLIYFQGTGAADDSGLPNDRFFAVRPEGSVSTLKIQRTERGDSAVYLCASSLGTASDEQFFGPGTRLTVL.

V is TRBV5-1 and J is TRBJ2-1; D is unresolved. The CDR3 covers 13 residues. The germline V and J ends were trimmed by 1 base and 6 bases, with 8 bases remaining between them. The V gene's germline CDR1 is SGHRS and CDR2 YFSETQ. CDR3 region: CASSLTSANEQFF. The CDR3 nucleotides are TGCGCCAGCAGCTTGACCAGCGCCAATGAGCAGTTCTTC.

The chain combines TRBV6-5 with TRBJ1-6; D remains unclear. The V end was cut by 7 bases, the J end by 7 bases, with 17 bases between. The CDR3 loop spans 15 amino acids. Germline CDR1 and CDR2: MNHEY and SVGAGI. CDR3 nucleotide sequence: TGTGCCAGCAACCCCAGAATCATGAACAATTCACCCCTCCACTTT. It encodes CASNPRIMNNSPLHF.

This rearrangement joins TRBV2 to TRBJ1-4; 8 bases are shared with TRBD1. The CDR3 has 14 residues. The V gene's germline CDR1 is SNHLY and CDR2 FYNNEI. J lost 5 bases, V lost 5 bases, and 4 bases had no gene match. The CDR3 reads CASSSGQGNEKLFF. CDR3 DNA: TGTGCCAGCAGTAGTGGACAGGGCAATGAAAAACTGTTTTTT.

The V gene is TRBV27, the J gene TRBJ1-2; 8 bases match TRBD1. Germline assignment: CDR1 MNHEY and CDR2 SMNVEV (reference sequence). CDR3 length: 16 amino acids. The ends lost 3 bases at V and 5 bases at J; junction bases unmatched: 11. The CDR3 coding sequence is TGTGCCAGCAGTTTCTCACCGACAGGGGACGGGTATGGCTACACCTTC. Amino acid sequence: CASSFSPTGDGYGYTF.

The chain uses TRBV18 and TRBJ1-1; D remains ambiguous. Germline CDR1 KGHSH, CDR2 LQKENI. The CDR3 is 12 amino acids. V shed 2 bases and J shed 7 bases, with 8 bases lying between them. The CDR3 bases are TGTGCCAGCTCACCATTTGAGGGTGAAGCTTTCTTT. This gives the protein CASSPFEGEAFF.

A single count supports this clone. The J gene is TRBJ2-7, the V gene TRBV27; the D is unclear. There are 13 residues in the CDR3. Germline lookup yields CDR1 MNHEY and CDR2 SMNVEV (reference sequence). Trimming stripped 4 bases from V and 2 bases from J, with 9 bases between. The CDR3 DNA reads as TGTGCCAGCAGTTGGAGAGTTGCCTACGAGCAGTACTTC. Residues: CASSWRVAYEQYF.

J is TRBJ2-1 and V is TRBV2; a weak D match, TRBD1 (5 bases). The germline V and J ends were trimmed by 4 bases and 4 bases, with 8 bases remaining between them. The germline V gene has CDR1 SNHLY and CDR2 FYNNEI. The CDR3 runs 13 residues. The DNA of the CDR3 is TGTGCCAGCAGTGTGGCAGGGTACAATGAGCAGTTCTTC. Translating it yields CASSVAGYNEQFF.

The CDR3 DNA sequence: TGTGCCGGGCTGTCGGACAGCATAACAACTAATGAAAAACTGTTTTTT. It is translated as CAGLSDSITTNEKLFF. The V gene is TRBV30, the J gene TRBJ1-4, with a weak D call TRBD1 (6 bases). Germline CDR1 and CDR2: GTSNPN and SVGIG (reference sequence). Deletions cut 8 bases from V and 0 bases from J, with 19 bases between. The CDR3 sequence is 16 residues long. Variable domain in full (rest from reference TRBV30 and TRBJ1-4): SQTIHQWPATLVQPVGSPLSLECTVEGTSNPNLYWYRQAAGRGLQLLFYSVGIGQISSEVPQNLSASRPQDRQFILSSKKLLLSDSGFYLCAGLSDSITTNEKLFFGSGTQLSVL.